The sequence of this T cell receptor beta chain was determined in a study of memory CD4+ T cells and cytomegalovirus serostatus. Study-wide results and limits: Each of approximately 69 CMV-associated TCRbeta sequences occurred in one to five individuals. The CMV-associated TCR signature appears largely within the CD4+ memory repertoire.

The CDR3 runs 13 residues. The table lists this clone with a few counts. No antigen is known for it. TCRdb keeps only in-frame clones here, not all; method: immunoSEQ multiplex PCR. The sample consists of about 57,000 clones, 65% to 80% of them appearing once. The sort gate was single viable CD3+CD4+CD8-CD45RO+ cells for memory CD4+ T cells. Donors' CMV status reflects serum IgG against pp150, pp28, p38, p52. Positive selection with CD4 microbeads enriched total CD4+ T cells. Sequencing was done on a sample of memory CD4+ T cells from blood. The rearrangement links TRBV7-5 to TRBJ2-7. TRBV7-5 is an annotated pseudogene. The sequence came from an adult in good health and CMV-seronegative. In DNA, the CDR3 is TGTGCCAGAAGGGAAGACGACGGGGGCCCGCAGTACTTC. Residues: CARREDDGGPQYF.